This T cell receptor (beta chain) was identified in a study of T cell repertoires in cytomegalovirus infection. General observations from the study: In two of eight donors, the top clonotype was HLA-C-restricted CMV-specific.

This CDR3 is built from 17 residues. Germline CDR1 and CDR2: GTSNPN and SVGIG (reference sequence). The ends were cut back, 1 base at V and 0 bases at J, with 15 bases in the middle. In the case of this clonotype: The target antigen is unknown.

TCRdb reprocessed the reads via MiXCR and lists one record per CDR3 protein. The table has under 150,000 distinct CDR3 sequences, approximately 9.2% seen once. The TCR comes from a human donor in good health (CMV status not recorded). Some clones in this sample may be carry-over from other donors' samples. The chain is built from TRBV30 and TRBJ2-2, with D maybe TRBD1 (6 bases). Sequenced sample: PBMCs. The CDR3 is CAWSGSVGQPNTGELFF. The CDR3 coding sequence is TGTGCCTGGAGTGGTTCGGTCGGACAGCCGAACACCGGGGAGCTGTTTTTT.